These 13 T cell receptor beta chains were all obtained from the same sample, sequenced in a study of blood T cell repertoires in COVID-19. Libraries were prepared by immunoSEQ multiplex PCR; TCRdb keeps only in-frame clonotypes and omits some of them. The sample lists over 100,000 clones, approximately 85% seen once, with about 5% in the top ten. Sequenced: peripheral blood. These receptors originate from a man aged 55 to 70 with acute or convalescent COVID-19.

The V and J genes are TRBV14 and TRBJ2-6, with unresolved D. V dropped 3 bases and J dropped 0 bases, with 6 bases sitting between them. CDR1 SGHDN and CDR2 FVKESK come from the germline V gene. The CDR3 runs 15 residues. The CDR3, as DNA: TGTGCCAGCAGCCACGCAGACTCTGGGGCCAACGTCCTGACTTTC. Residues: CASSHADSGANVLTF.

J is TRBJ1-6 and V is TRBV5-5; 9 positions match TRBD1. Germline V lookup: CDR1 SGHKS, CDR2 YYEKEE (reference sequence). The trim removed 4 bases at V and 8 bases at J, leaving 4 bases unmatched. The CDR3 spans 14 residues. The CDR3 loop reads CASSPGTGYSPLHF. CDR3 bases: TGTGCCAGCAGCCCCGGGACAGGGTATTCACCCCTCCACTTT.

The rearrangement uses TRBV11-2 and TRBJ2-3; 7 bases fit TRBD2. V gave up 5 bases and J gave up 3 bases; unmatched junction bases: 8. The CDR3 runs 15 residues. Germline values: CDR1 SGHAT, CDR2 FQNNGV. CDR3 loop: CASSRTGLGTDTQYF. The CDR3, as DNA: TGTGCCAGCAGCCGAACTGGACTAGGGACAGATACGCAGTATTTT. The whole variable domain, filled in from reference TRBV11-2 and TRBJ2-3, reads EAGVAQSPRYKIIEKRQSVAFWCNPISGHATLYWYQQILGQGPKLLIQFQNNGVVDDSQLPKDRFSAERLKGVDSTLKIQPAKLEDSAVYLCASSRTGLGTDTQYFGPGTRLTVL.

The CDR3 protein is CASSSGQGGDADTQYF. CDR3 bases: TGTGCCAGCAGTAGTGGACAGGGAGGAGACGCAGATACGCAGTATTTT. The V gene is TRBV27, the J gene TRBJ2-3, with 8 bases lining up with TRBD1. This CDR3 is built from 16 residues. Germline CDR1 reads MNHEY; CDR2 reads SMNVEV (reference sequence). J lost 4 bases, V lost 5 bases, and 11 bases had no gene match.

The V gene is TRBV11-1, the J gene TRBJ2-2; possibly TRBD2 for D (5 bases). V shed 3 bases and J shed 4 bases, with 9 bases lying between them. In germline, CDR1 is SGHAT, CDR2 FQDESV (reference sequence). The CDR3 sequence is 14 residues long. CDR3 amino acids: CASSFGLSTGELFF. CDR3 bases: TGTGCCAGCAGCTTCGGACTGAGCACCGGGGAGCTGTTTTTT.

This clone was picked up a small number of times. The J gene is TRBJ2-7, the V gene TRBV18; 8 bases line up with TRBD1. This CDR3 comprises 13 residues. Germline V lookup: CDR1 KGHSH, CDR2 LQKENI. Trimming at V came to 3 bases and at J to 6 bases, leaving 4 bases not matched to a gene. CDR3 in DNA: TGTGCCAGCTCACCGGACAGGGAAAGCGAGCAGTACTTC. It translates to CASSPDRESEQYF.

This clone was counted between two and nine times. The chain is built from TRBV28 and TRBJ1-2; D is ambiguous. The germline V gene has CDR1 MDHEN and CDR2 SYDVKM. This CDR3 spans 13 amino acids. Trimming left V 4 bases short and J 1 base short, with 7 bases between. The CDR3 bases are TGTGCCAGCAGTTGGCAGGATAACTATGGCTACACCTTC. This gives the protein CASSWQDNYGYTF.

V gene TRBV30 combines with J gene TRBJ1-5; D perhaps matches TRBD1 (5 bases). Trimming left V 0 bases short and J 7 bases short, with 10 bases between. The CDR3 consists of 13 residues. The germline gives CDR1 GTSNPN, CDR2 SVGIG (reference sequence). CDR3 bases: TGTGCCTGGAGTGTGCAGGGCAGCCAGCCCCAGCATTTT. Protein product: CAWSVQGSQPQHF.

This chain links TRBV10-3 with TRBJ1-2, with a tentative D call TRBD1 (5 bases). In germline, CDR1 is ENHRY, CDR2 SYGVKD. The V gene lost 6 bases and the J gene lost 4 bases, with 9 bases spanning the gap. The CDR3 covers 12 residues. CDR3 coding DNA: TGTGCCATCAGCCGACAGATCTATGGCTACACCTTC. This translates into CAISRQIYGYTF.

This rearrangement joins TRBV6-5 to TRBJ1-5; D unresolved. The V end was cut by 0 bases, the J end by 4 bases, with 10 bases between. Germline lookup yields CDR1 MNHEY and CDR2 SVGAGI. This CDR3 spans 15 amino acids. CDR3 protein: CASSYSAPSNQPQHF. CDR3 nucleotides: TGTGCCAGCAGTTACTCAGCCCCCTCTAATCAGCCCCAGCATTTT.

V usage is TRBV30 and J usage is TRBJ2-5, with 14 bases fitting TRBD2. Germline V gene data show CDR1 as GTSNPN and CDR2 as SVGIG (reference sequence). This CDR3 is 15 amino acids long. V trimming: 3 bases; J trimming: 7 bases; junction bases outside the gene matches: 7. The CDR3 is CAWRGGLAGVGTQYF. The CDR3, as DNA: TGTGCCTGGAGGGGGGGACTAGCGGGAGTCGGGACCCAGTACTTC.

This chain connects TRBV6-2 or TRBV6-3 to TRBJ1-2; tentative D call: TRBD1 (5 bases). This CDR3 contains 19 residues. Germline V CDR1 and CDR2: MNHEY, SVGEGT. V was pared by 4 bases and J by 2 bases, with 26 bases between. In DNA, the CDR3 is TGTGCCAGCAGTTCTACGGGGGAAGTTACCTCTCTTCGAAACTATGGCTACACCTTC. Its translation is CASSSTGEVTSLRNYGYTF.

The chain uses TRBV6-4 and TRBJ2-2; weak D call: TRBD1 (6 bases). The CDR3 runs 13 residues. In germline, CDR1 is MRHNA, CDR2 SNTAGT. Trimming took 11 bases from V and 3 from J, leaving 13 bases between them. The CDR3 reads CAERPGDTGELFF. The CDR3 coding sequence is TGTGCCGAGAGGCCAGGGGACACCGGGGAGCTGTTTTTT.